These T cell receptor beta chains were read from a single sample in a study of shared clonotypes between healthy human individuals. The protocol was immunoSEQ multiplex PCR, while the TCRdb copy is restricted to in-frame clones and leaves out a portion. The table lists hundreds of thousands of clones, over 65% of them singletons. The sample taken for sequencing was memory CD4+ T cells sorted from blood. The receptors here all came from a woman in her twenties or thirties in good health. The CDR3 runs from the conserved cysteine through the conserved F or W. Fields, in order: V gene, clone size, D gene, J gene, CDR3 DNA, CDR3 protein. D genes are given only for firm matches. Size is omitted from some rows. Given values are once, few, many or a class for expanded clones.

v_gene: TRBV11-2; abundance: NA; d_gene: NA; j_gene: TRBJ1-4; CDR3nt: TGTGCCAGCAGCTTATCGGGGGTGGATGAAAAACTGTTTTTT; CDR3aa: CASSLSGVDEKLFF
v_gene: TRBV28; abundance: NA; d_gene: TRBD2; j_gene: TRBJ2-1; CDR3nt: TGTGCCAGCAGCCCACCCATGACCGGACTAGCGGGAGCTGGGTACAATGAGCAGTTCTTC; CDR3aa: CASSPPMTGLAGAGYNEQFF
v_gene: TRBV6-5; abundance: NA; d_gene: NA; j_gene: TRBJ1-2; CDR3nt: TGTGCCAGCACCTTGGGGGACACCGACTATGGCTACACCTTC; CDR3aa: CASTLGDTDYGYTF
v_gene: TRBV28; abundance: NA; d_gene: NA; j_gene: TRBJ1-5; CDR3nt: TGTGCCAGCAGTTTAGCTGTGACCCCCGGGCAGCCCCAGCATTTT; CDR3aa: CASSLAVTPGQPQHF
v_gene: TRBV4-1; abundance: NA; d_gene: NA; j_gene: TRBJ2-1; CDR3nt: TGCGCCAGCAGCCAAGTCCCACTAGCTTCGAGCTCCTACAATGAGCAGTTCTTC; CDR3aa: CASSQVPLASSSYNEQFF
v_gene: TRBV13; abundance: many; d_gene: TRBD2; j_gene: TRBJ2-1; CDR3nt: TGTGCCAGCAGCCGGCGGGAGGGTGAGCAGTTCTTC; CDR3aa: CASSRREGEQFF
v_gene: TRBV29-1; abundance: NA; d_gene: TRBD2; j_gene: TRBJ2-3; CDR3nt: TGCAGCGTGAGGGGCGGGAGTGCAGATACGCAGTATTTT; CDR3aa: CSVRGGSADTQYF
v_gene: TRBV9; abundance: few; d_gene: NA; j_gene: TRBJ2-5; CDR3nt: TGTGCCAGCAGCGCGGGACTCCCTCCGGAGACCCAGTACTTC; CDR3aa: CASSAGLPPETQYF
v_gene: TRBV10-3; abundance: NA; d_gene: TRBD1; j_gene: TRBJ1-4; CDR3nt: TGTGCCATCAGTGACCCGGGACAGCCTAATGAAAAACTGTTTTTT; CDR3aa: CAISDPGQPNEKLFF
v_gene: TRBV5-1; abundance: NA; d_gene: NA; j_gene: TRBJ1-1; CDR3nt: TGCGCCAGCACCGGGGGGGAGCGGGGTGAAGCTTTCTTT; CDR3aa: CASTGGERGEAFF
v_gene: TRBV28; abundance: many; d_gene: NA; j_gene: TRBJ2-1; CDR3nt: TGTGCCAGCAGTTTAAAGGCCCGTTCCCCGCGGGCCAGGCACAATGAGCAGTTCTTC; CDR3aa: CASSLKARSPRARHNEQFF